This T cell receptor (beta chain) was profiled in a study of blood T cells in healthy people across ages. This clonotype has a handful of counts. Primed by a sample-barcoded 5' primer and a J-beta primer mix, a second PCR proceeded for about 7 to 11 cycles. Using its own MiXCR run on the 5' RACE reads, TCRdb lists one record per CDR3 protein. The sample includes fewer than 800,000 distinct CDR3 sequences, around 21% of them seen just once. The V and J ends lost 3 bases and 5 bases respectively, with 8 bases between them. This CDR3 spans 13 amino acids. CDR1 is LGHDT, CDR2 YNNKEL, per germline (reference sequence).

The receptor's source is an older man in good health. The specimen was blood. The V and J genes are TRBV3-1 and TRBJ1-5; D ambiguous. This CDR3 is CASSQGQDQPQHF. In DNA form, the CDR3 reads TGTGCCAGCAGCCAGGGCCAGGATCAGCCCCAGCATTTT.